What follows are 18 T cell receptor beta chains derived from one specimen sequenced in a study of shared clonotypes between healthy human individuals. The method was immunoSEQ multiplex PCR; TCRdb's version includes in-frame clones alone and lacks a portion of them. The table shows some 1.1 million clones, with around three quarters occurring only once. Source material: memory CD4+ T cells from PBMCs. Indicated subset: CD45RA-negative fraction. The receptors were sampled from a man aged 18 to 35 in good health. Some clones in this sample may be carry-over from other donors' samples.

The chain links TRBV15 to TRBJ1-4; D not certain. This CDR3 comprises 14 residues. Between the trimmed V and J ends, which lost 0 bases and 8 bases, there was a span of 10 bases. CDR1 is LNHNV, CDR2 YYDKDF, per germline (reference sequence). The CDR3 is CATSRDRAQEKLFF. CDR3 sequence (DNA): TGTGCCACCAGCAGAGATAGGGCTCAGGAAAAACTGTTTTTT.

The rearrangement uses TRBV9 and TRBJ2-2, with a weak D call TRBD1 (5 bases). The V gene lost 0 bases and the J gene lost 0 bases, with 9 bases spanning the gap. The V gene's germline CDR1 is SGDLS and CDR2 YYNGEE. The CDR3 extends over 16 amino acids. The DNA of the CDR3 is TGTGCCAGCAGCGTAGCCAGGGCGACGAACACCGGGGAGCTGTTTTTT. Amino acids: CASSVARATNTGELFF.

Comment on this clone: The same CDR3 can be traced to other DNA sequences in this sample. V and J are TRBV19 and TRBJ1-2, with D uncertain. Germline CDR1 reads LNHDA; CDR2 reads SQIVND (reference sequence). V was trimmed by 5 bases and J by 4 bases, leaving 11 bases between them. The CDR3 has 13 residues. The CDR3 spells CASSQGLIYGYTF. CDR3 nucleotides: TGTGCCAGTAGTCAAGGACTGATCTATGGCTACACCTTC. The whole variable domain, filled in from reference TRBV19 and TRBJ1-2, reads DGGITQSPKYLFRKEGQNVTLSCEQNLNHDAMYWYRQDPGQGLRLIYYSQIVNDFQKGDIAEGYSVSREKKESFPLTVTSAQKNPTAFYLCASSQGLIYGYTFGSGTRLTVV.

The chain recombines TRBV7-3 with TRBJ2-5; D is unresolved. Per germline, CDR1 SGHTA and CDR2 FQGTGA. V lost 5 bases to trimming and J lost 5 bases, with 15 bases between them. The CDR3 is 14 residues long. The CDR3 reads CASSDPLSSETQYF. The CDR3 nucleotides are TGTGCCAGCAGCGACCCTTTATCCTCGGAGACCCAGTACTTC.

V gene TRBV5-1 combines with J gene TRBJ2-1; no firm D call. V was shortened by 5 bases and J by 0 bases, with 9 bases between the two germline ends. Germline CDR1 SGHRS, CDR2 YFSETQ. The CDR3 spans 14 residues. The CDR3 loop reads CASRPYSSYNEQFF. CDR3 sequence (DNA): TGCGCCAGCAGGCCCTATAGCTCCTACAATGAGCAGTTCTTC.

The chain uses TRBV6-1 and TRBJ2-3, with D possibly TRBD1 on 5 matching bases. CDR1 is MNHNS and CDR2 is SASEGT in the germline V gene. The V end lost 4 bases, the J end lost 7 bases, and 12 bases lay between the germline ends. CDR3 length: 13 residues. The CDR3 DNA sequence: TGTGCCAGCAGTGGAGAATGGGGCAATACGCAGTATTTT. This translates into CASSGEWGNTQYF.

A single count supports this clone. This rearrangement joins TRBV7-2 to TRBJ2-1; TRBD2 aligns across 8 bases. V was clipped by 5 bases and J by 4 bases; unmatched bases: 10. CDR1 and CDR2 from the germline V gene are SGHTA and FQGNSA. This CDR3 spans 16 amino acids. The CDR3 is CASSLSGSSLYNEQFF. As DNA, the CDR3 is TGTGCCAGCAGCCTCAGCGGGAGCTCCTTATACAATGAGCAGTTCTTC.

In DNA form, the CDR3 reads TGTGCCAGCAGCCCCCACCGAGCGGACCTCTACGAGCAGTACTTC. Residues: CASSPHRADLYEQYF. The chain carries TRBV11-2 and TRBJ2-7; D might be TRBD2 (5 bases). V dropped 5 bases and J dropped 3 bases, with 17 bases sitting between them. The germline gives CDR1 SGHAT, CDR2 FQNNGV. This CDR3 has 15 residues.

This clone has a count of ten or more. V is TRBV29-1 and J is TRBJ2-5; 8 nucleotides agree with TRBD2. The germline CDR1 and CDR2 sequences are SQVTM and ANQGSEA. V lost 1 base to trimming and J lost 0 bases; unmatched junction nucleotides: 7. The CDR3 is 16 amino acids. The CDR3 sequence is CSVEASASGYQETQYF. The CDR3 coding sequence is TGCAGCGTTGAAGCCAGTGCTAGCGGGTACCAAGAGACCCAGTACTTC. The whole variable domain, filled in from reference TRBV29-1 and TRBJ2-5, reads SAVISQKPSRDICQRGTSLTIQCQVDSQVTMMFWYRQQPGQSLTLIATANQGSEATYESGFVIDKFPISRPNLTFSTLTVSNMSPEDSSIYLCSVEASASGYQETQYFGPGTRLLVL.

This clone occurred once. The chain carries TRBV5-4 and TRBJ2-1; the match to TRBD2 covers 8 bases. Germline-derived CDR1 and CDR2 are SGHNT and YYREEE (reference sequence). The CDR3 loop spans 16 amino acids. J lost 4 bases, V lost 2 bases, and 8 bases had no gene match. DNA of the CDR3: TGTGCCAGCAGCTTTCTAAGCGGGAGTATATACAATGAGCAGTTCTTC. Translating it yields CASSFLSGSIYNEQFF.

The chain combines TRBV7-7 with TRBJ2-6; D is undetermined. The CDR3 runs 18 residues. V was pared by 5 bases and J by 5 bases, with 22 bases between. Germline V gene lookup returns CDR1 SSHAT and CDR2 FNYEAQ (reference sequence). CDR3: CASSLYVNATSRANVLTF. CDR3 in DNA: TGTGCCAGCAGCCTGTATGTAAATGCCACAAGTCGGGCCAACGTCCTGACTTTC. The whole variable domain, remainder taken from reference TRBV7-7 and TRBJ2-6, is GAGVSQSPRYKVTKRGQDVTLRCDPISSHATLYWYQQALGQGPEFLTYFNYEAQPDKSGLPSDRFSAERPEGSISTLTIQRTEQRDSAMYRCASSLYVNATSRANVLTFGAGSRLTVL.

The rearrangement uses TRBV2 and TRBJ2-1, with 7 bases fitting TRBD2. CDR1 is SNHLY, CDR2 FYNNEI, per germline. The CDR3 covers 13 residues. V gave up 8 bases and J gave up 3 bases; unmatched junction bases: 4. The CDR3 sequence: CASVPGGYNEQFF. CDR3 DNA sequence: TGTGCCAGCGTCCCGGGGGGCTACAATGAGCAGTTCTTC.

V gene TRBV5-1 combines with J gene TRBJ1-1, with D unresolved. V dropped 0 bases and J dropped 1 base, with 7 bases sitting between them. Germline loops: CDR1 SGHRS, CDR2 YFSETQ. This CDR3 is built from 14 residues. CDR3 nucleotide sequence: TGCGCCAGCAGCTTGGCCCCAGCGAACACTGAAGCTTTCTTT. Translating gives CASSLAPANTEAFF.

For this clone: Other DNA sequences within the sample encode an identical CDR3. The chain carries TRBV9 and TRBJ2-7; D call uncertain. CDR3 length: 13 residues. Trimming shortened V by 0 bases and J by 6 bases, and 10 bases separated the two germline ends. CDR1 and CDR2 from the germline V gene are SGDLS and YYNGEE. The CDR3 loop is CASSVAGFGEQYF. The DNA of the CDR3 is TGTGCCAGCAGCGTAGCTGGGTTCGGCGAGCAGTACTTC. Drawing the rest from reference TRBV9 and TRBJ2-7, the complete variable domain is DSGVTQTPKHLITATGQRVTLRCSPRSGDLSVYWYQQSLDQGLQFLIQYYNGEERAKGNILERFSAQQFPDLHSELNLSSLELGDSALYFCASSVAGFGEQYFGPGTRLTVT.

This chain connects TRBV28 to TRBJ1-5, with TRBD1 as a possible D gene (5 bases). From germline, CDR1 is MDHEN and CDR2 SYDVKM. The CDR3 has 16 residues. V was pared by 4 bases and J by 4 bases, with 17 bases between. The CDR3 region has the DNA TGTGCCAGCAGTTCTGGGGGATTTCGGTCTAATCAGCCCCAGCATTTT. Translation: CASSSGGFRSNQPQHF. Variable domain in full (rest from reference TRBV28 and TRBJ1-5): DVKVTQSSRYLVKRTGEKVFLECVQDMDHENMFWYRQDPGLGLRLIYFSYDVKMKEKGDIPEGYSVSREKKERFSLILESASTNQTSMYLCASSSGGFRSNQPQHFGDGTRLSIL.

This clone was seen just once. The chain recombines TRBV28 with TRBJ2-7; D is tentatively TRBD1 or TRBD2 (5 bases each). Trimming stripped 6 bases from V and 5 bases from J, with 23 bases between. There are 16 residues in the CDR3. Germline V gene lookup returns CDR1 MDHEN and CDR2 SYDVKM. The CDR3 protein is CASSPRGRPGSHEQYF. The CDR3 DNA reads TGTGCCAGCAGCCCTAGAGGTCGGCCAGGGAGCCACGAGCAGTACTTC.

This clone was seen a handful of times. The chain couples TRBV27 to TRBJ1-5; 9 bases map to TRBD1. Germline CDR1 is MNHEY and CDR2 is SMNVEV (reference sequence). The junction had 14 bases not matched to a gene; V was cut back by 5 bases and J by 6 bases. There are 17 residues in the CDR3. The CDR3 nucleotides read TGTGCCAGCAGTCGGGTTGGGACAGGGAAGCTATCTCAGCCCCAGCATTTT. Translating gives CASSRVGTGKLSQPQHF.

J is TRBJ1-2 and V is TRBV7-9; 10 bases are shared with TRBD1. In germline, CDR1 is SEHNR, CDR2 FQNEAQ (reference sequence). Trimming took 1 base from V and 3 from J; bases not matched to a gene: 2. The CDR3 is 15 amino acids. The CDR3 DNA reads TGTGCCAGCAGCTTAGGACAGGGGGCATACTATGGCTACACCTTC. It specifies CASSLGQGAYYGYTF.